This T cell receptor beta chain comes out of a study of cytomegalovirus exposure and HLA in healthy donors. Study summary: Sequencing of about 179 million T cells in an earlier analysis found 95 million to 120 million unique TCR beta sequences.

Trimming at V came to 4 bases and at J to 4 bases, leaving 5 bases not matched to a gene. Per the germline V gene, CDR1 is SGHRS and CDR2 is YFSETQ. The CDR3 has 14 amino acids. The study ran its PCR with 60 Vbeta and 13 Jbeta primers. Clones were read by immunoSEQ multiplex PCR, and TCRdb kept only the in-frame ones, dropping some. The sample has 90,000 to 110,000 clones, 65% to 90% seen once. Study outcomes and limitations: Previously analyzed data showed that most TCR beta V segments were productive at a frequency of about 90% or about 30%.

This clone was picked up a small number of times. Its antigen is not identified. The chain links TRBV5-1 to TRBJ1-5; TRBD1 aligns across 7 bases. Sequencing was performed on PBMCs. The clonotype comes from a woman aged 25-40 years in good health and CMV-seronegative. CDR3 sequence: CASSEGQVNQPQHF. CDR3 nucleotides: TGCGCCAGCAGCGAAGGACAGGTTAATCAGCCCCAGCATTTT.